This is a list of T cell receptor beta chains from one sample in a study of blood T cell repertoires in COVID-19. Profiling relied on immunoSEQ multiplex PCR, and the TCRdb table lists in-frame clones only, not all of them. The sample has about 54,000 clones, around 93% seen once. Sequences were obtained from peripheral blood. The receptor source for this set is a woman aged 55-70 years with active or convalescent COVID-19. The conserved cysteine and the conserved F or W are not part of the CDR3 here.

V gene	J gene	CDR3 protein
TRBV6-5	TRBJ1-5	ASSYSELLGEPQH
TRBV7-8	TRBJ1-4	ASSSAGGIGKLF
TRBV6-1	TRBJ1-5	ASSERSGNQPQH
TRBV28	TRBJ2-4	ASMGAVNIQY
TRBV6-5	TRBJ2-3	ASSYREPNDPQY
TRBV9	TRBJ2-2	ASSPRDGQALITGELF
TRBV28	TRBJ2-7	ASSWRALAGEQY
TRBV6-2/TRBV6-3	TRBJ1-2	ASSRQATNYGYT
TRBV28	TRBJ1-4	ASSFLGDSATNEKLF
TRBV3-1/TRBV3-2	TRBJ1-3	ASSQTGPSSGNTIY
TRBV3-1/TRBV3-2	TRBJ2-3	ASSQEKLSLLSDTQY
TRBV6-5	TRBJ2-7	VIYGLAGNHEQY
TRBV11-2	TRBJ2-1	ASSPPGRGNEQF
TRBV7-3	TRBJ2-1	ASSLADSPYNEQF
TRBV6-6	TRBJ2-1	ASSSRGRARNNEQF
TRBV10-3	TRBJ2-1	AISESAGGMNEQF
TRBV5-1	TRBJ2-1	ASSLGSFSYNEQF
TRBV6-5	TRBJ2-7	ASSYSFQQGYYEQY
TRBV9	TRBJ2-5	ASSVAAGGFQETQY
TRBV7-3	TRBJ1-6	ASSFSAGGNSPLH
TRBV5-4	TRBJ2-4	ASSAEQGAKNIQY
TRBV30	TRBJ1-2	AWSVRGYGYT
TRBV27	TRBJ1-5	ASSLSGWTNQPQH
TRBV6-2/TRBV6-3	TRBJ2-1	ASSRGLAGALSGPFNEQF
TRBV2	TRBJ1-4	ASSEFGHEGEKLF
TRBV7-8	TRBJ2-4	ASSQRDRAKNIQY
TRBV25-1	TRBJ2-5	ASRAQSETQY
TRBV7-3	TRBJ2-1	ASSLKGTRSYNEQF
TRBV20-1	TRBJ2-5	SASVGGRGGETQY
TRBV6-5	TRBJ1-3	ASSQTASSGNTIY
TRBV12-3/TRBV12-4	TRBJ2-7	ASSTRQVGEQY
TRBV20-1	TRBJ1-2	SAVSYGYT
TRBV5-1	TRBJ1-4	ASSLGTEPATNEKLF
TRBV10-3	TRBJ2-1	AISTSGGYNEQF
TRBV5-1	TRBJ1-1	ASSLDPGGTTEAF
TRBV3-1/TRBV3-2	TRBJ2-1	ASSPKGRVEQF
TRBV19	TRBJ2-6	ASSPTRDRGLNVLT
TRBV6-2/TRBV6-3	TRBJ1-4	ASSSRDATNEKLF
TRBV28	TRBJ1-4	ASSLTGGTEKLF
TRBV27	TRBJ2-1	ASSVSEWDNEQF
TRBV19	TRBJ1-2	ASSIVFTLRENYGYT
TRBV9	TRBJ2-3	ASSSSTGGGSRRTDTQY
TRBV9	TRBJ1-1	ASSTGRAEAF
TRBV18	TRBJ1-5	ASSPTGGNQPQH
TRBV13	TRBJ2-7	ASSLILAGEQY
TRBV28	TRBJ2-1	ASSLTGGYNEQF